Reported below is one T cell receptor (beta chain). Its specificity is unknown. Trimming stripped 2 bases from V and 8 bases from J, with 15 bases between. This CDR3 is 15 amino acids long. The germline V gene has CDR1 LGHNT and CDR2 FRNRAP. The source of the sample is a study of cytomegalovirus exposure and HLA in healthy donors. Amplification used 60 Vbeta primers and 13 Jbeta primers. Produced via immunoSEQ multiplex PCR; TCRdb's table is partial and in-frame only. The profile shows 110,000 or so clones, around 82% of them singletons. Notes on the study in general: Analysis was carried out at a later point, and it linked a missense DCLRE1C variant to TCR beta V- and J-gene trimming.

The sequence derives from a woman aged 30 to 39 in good health and CMV-seropositive. Sample: PBMCs. The rearrangement links TRBV12-5 to TRBJ1-4; possible D gene TRBD1, 5 bases. This CDR3 is CASGLPQGFLEKLFF. For the CDR3, the DNA is TGTGCTAGTGGTTTGCCCCAGGGATTTTTGGAAAAACTGTTTTTT. Full variable domain (missing parts from reference TRBV12-5 and TRBJ1-4): DARVTQTPRHKVTEMGQEVTMRCQPILGHNTVFWYRQTMMQGLELLAYFRNRAPLDDSGMPKDRFSAEMPDATLATLKIQPSEPRDSAVYFCASGLPQGFLEKLFFGSGTQLSVL.